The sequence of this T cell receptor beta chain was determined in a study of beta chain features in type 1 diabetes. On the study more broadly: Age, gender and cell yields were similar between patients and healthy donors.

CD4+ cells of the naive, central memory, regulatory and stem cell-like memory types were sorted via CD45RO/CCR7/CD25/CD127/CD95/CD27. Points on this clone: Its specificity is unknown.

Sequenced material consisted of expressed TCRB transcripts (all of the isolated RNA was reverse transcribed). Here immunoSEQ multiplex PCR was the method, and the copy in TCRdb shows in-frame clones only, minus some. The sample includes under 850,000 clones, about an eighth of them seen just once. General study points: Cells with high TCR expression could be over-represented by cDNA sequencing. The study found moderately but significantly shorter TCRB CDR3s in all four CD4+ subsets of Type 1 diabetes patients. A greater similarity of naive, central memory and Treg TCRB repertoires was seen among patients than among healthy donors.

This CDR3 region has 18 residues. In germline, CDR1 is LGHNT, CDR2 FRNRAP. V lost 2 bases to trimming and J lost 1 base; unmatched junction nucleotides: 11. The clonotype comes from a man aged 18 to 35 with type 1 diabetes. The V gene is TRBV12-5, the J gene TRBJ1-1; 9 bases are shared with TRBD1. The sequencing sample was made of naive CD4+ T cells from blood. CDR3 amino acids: CASGLFLETGGWNTEAFF. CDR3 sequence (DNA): TGTGCTAGTGGTTTGTTCCTAGAGACAGGGGGGTGGAACACTGAAGCTTTCTTT.